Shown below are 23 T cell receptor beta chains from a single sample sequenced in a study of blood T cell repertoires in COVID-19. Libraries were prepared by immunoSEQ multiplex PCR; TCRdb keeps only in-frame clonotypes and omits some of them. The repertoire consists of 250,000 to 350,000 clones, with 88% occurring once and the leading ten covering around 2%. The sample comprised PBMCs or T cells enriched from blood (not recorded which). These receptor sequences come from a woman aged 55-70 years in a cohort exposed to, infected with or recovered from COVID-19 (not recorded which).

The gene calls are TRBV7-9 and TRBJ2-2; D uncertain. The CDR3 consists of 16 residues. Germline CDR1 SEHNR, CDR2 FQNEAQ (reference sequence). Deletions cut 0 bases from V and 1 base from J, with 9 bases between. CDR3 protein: CASSLASPRNTGELFF. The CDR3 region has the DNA TGTGCCAGCAGCTTAGCTAGCCCACGGAACACCGGGGAGCTGTTTTTT.

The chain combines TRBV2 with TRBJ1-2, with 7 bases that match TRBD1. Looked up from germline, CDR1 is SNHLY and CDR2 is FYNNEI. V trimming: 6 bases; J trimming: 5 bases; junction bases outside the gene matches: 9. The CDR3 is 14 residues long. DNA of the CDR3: TGTGCCAGCAGACGGGGACAGCCTCTGTATGGCTACACCTTC. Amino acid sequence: CASRRGQPLYGYTF.

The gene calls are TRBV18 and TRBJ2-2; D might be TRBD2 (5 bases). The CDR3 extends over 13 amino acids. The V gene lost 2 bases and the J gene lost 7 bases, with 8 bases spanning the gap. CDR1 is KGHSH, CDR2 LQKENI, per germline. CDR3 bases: TGTGCCAGCTCACCAGGAGCGGTCGGGGAGCTGTTTTTT. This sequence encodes CASSPGAVGELFF.

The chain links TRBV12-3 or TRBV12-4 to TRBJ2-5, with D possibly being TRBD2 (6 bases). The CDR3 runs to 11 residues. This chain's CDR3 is CAVGGGETQYF. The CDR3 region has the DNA TGTGCGGTGGGGGGTGGAGAGACCCAGTACTTC.

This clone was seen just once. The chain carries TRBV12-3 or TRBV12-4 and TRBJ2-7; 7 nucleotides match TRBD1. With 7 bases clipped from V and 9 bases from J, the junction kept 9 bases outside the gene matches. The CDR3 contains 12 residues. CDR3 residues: CASTLDRTGQYF. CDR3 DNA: TGTGCCAGCACCCTGGACAGGACTGGGCAGTACTTC.

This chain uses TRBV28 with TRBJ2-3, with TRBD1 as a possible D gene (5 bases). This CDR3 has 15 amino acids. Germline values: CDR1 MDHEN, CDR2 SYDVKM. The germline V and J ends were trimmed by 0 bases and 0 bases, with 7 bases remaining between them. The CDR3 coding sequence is TGTGCCAGCAGTTTATGGACAGCTAGCACAGATACGCAGTATTTT. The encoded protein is CASSLWTASTDTQYF.

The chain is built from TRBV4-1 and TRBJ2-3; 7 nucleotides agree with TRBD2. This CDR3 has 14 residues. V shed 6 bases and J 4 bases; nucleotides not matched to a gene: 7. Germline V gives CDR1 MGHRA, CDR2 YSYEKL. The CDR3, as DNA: TGCGCCAGCAGGGGAGCGGGATCCGCAGATACGCAGTATTTT. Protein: CASRGAGSADTQYF.

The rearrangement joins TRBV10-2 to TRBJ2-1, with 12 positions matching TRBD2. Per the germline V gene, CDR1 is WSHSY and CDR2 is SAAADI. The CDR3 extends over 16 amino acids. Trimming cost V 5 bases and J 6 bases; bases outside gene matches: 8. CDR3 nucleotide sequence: TGCGCCAGCAGTCAGCGGGGACTAGCGGGTGTCAATGAGCAGTTCTTC. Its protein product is CASSQRGLAGVNEQFF.

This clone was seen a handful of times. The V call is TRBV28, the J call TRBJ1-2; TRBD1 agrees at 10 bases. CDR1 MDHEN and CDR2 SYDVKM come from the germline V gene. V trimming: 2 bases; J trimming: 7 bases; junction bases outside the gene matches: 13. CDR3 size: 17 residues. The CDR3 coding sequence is TGTGCCAGCAGTTTACCCTATGCGACAGGGGGCTCTGGTGGCTACACCTTC. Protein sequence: CASSLPYATGGSGGYTF.

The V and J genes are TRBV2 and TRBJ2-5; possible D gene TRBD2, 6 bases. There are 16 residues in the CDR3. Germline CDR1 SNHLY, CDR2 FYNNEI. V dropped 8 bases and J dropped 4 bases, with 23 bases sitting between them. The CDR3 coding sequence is TGTGCCAGCCGGGACTTCCCGGTGGATGACATAGAGACCCAGTACTTC. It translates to CASRDFPVDDIETQYF.

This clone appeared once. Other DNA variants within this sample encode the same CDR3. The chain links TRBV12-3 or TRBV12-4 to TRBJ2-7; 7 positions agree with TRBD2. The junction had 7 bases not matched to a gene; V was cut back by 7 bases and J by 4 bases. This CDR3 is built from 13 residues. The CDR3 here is CASTWGGSYEQYF. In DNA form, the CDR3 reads TGTGCCAGCACATGGGGAGGGAGTTACGAGCAGTACTTC.

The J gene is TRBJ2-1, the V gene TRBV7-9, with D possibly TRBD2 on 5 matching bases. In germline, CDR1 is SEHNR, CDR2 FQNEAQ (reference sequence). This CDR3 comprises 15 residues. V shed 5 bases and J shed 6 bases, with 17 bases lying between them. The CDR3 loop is CASSDLLAGGNEQFF. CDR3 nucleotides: TGTGCCAGCAGCGACCTGCTGGCCGGAGGCAATGAGCAGTTCTTC.

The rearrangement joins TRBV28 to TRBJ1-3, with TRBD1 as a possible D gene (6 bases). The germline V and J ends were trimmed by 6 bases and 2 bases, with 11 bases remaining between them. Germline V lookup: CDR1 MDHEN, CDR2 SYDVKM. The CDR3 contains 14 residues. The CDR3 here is CASSSTGTGNTIYF. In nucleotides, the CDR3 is TGTGCCAGCAGCTCTACAGGGACTGGAAACACCATATATTTT.

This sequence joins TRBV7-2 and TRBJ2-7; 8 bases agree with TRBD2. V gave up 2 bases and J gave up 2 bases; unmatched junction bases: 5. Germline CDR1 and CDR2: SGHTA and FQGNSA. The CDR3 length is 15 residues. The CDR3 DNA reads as TGTGCCAGCAGCTTAAAAGAAGCGGGGGCCTACGAGCAGTACTTC. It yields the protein CASSLKEAGAYEQYF.

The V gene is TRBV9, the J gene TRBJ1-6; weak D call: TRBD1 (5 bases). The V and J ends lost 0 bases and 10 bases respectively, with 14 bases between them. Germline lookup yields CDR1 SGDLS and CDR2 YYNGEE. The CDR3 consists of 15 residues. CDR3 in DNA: TGTGCCAGCAGCGTAGAGGAAGGGCCAGGGTCACCCCTCCACTTT. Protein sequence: CASSVEEGPGSPLHF.

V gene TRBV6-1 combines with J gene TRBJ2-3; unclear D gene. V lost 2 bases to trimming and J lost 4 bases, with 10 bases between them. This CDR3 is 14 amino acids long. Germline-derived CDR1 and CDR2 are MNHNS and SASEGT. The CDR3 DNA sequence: TGTGCCAGCAGTGAATCGCGCCGGTCAGATACGCAGTATTTT. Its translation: CASSESRRSDTQYF.

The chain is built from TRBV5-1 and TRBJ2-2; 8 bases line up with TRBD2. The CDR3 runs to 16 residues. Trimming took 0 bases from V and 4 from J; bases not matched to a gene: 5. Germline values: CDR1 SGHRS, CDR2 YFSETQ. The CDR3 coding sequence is TGCGCCAGCAGCTTGGCACGGGAGGGCAGCACCGGGGAGCTGTTTTTT. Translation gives CASSLAREGSTGELFF.

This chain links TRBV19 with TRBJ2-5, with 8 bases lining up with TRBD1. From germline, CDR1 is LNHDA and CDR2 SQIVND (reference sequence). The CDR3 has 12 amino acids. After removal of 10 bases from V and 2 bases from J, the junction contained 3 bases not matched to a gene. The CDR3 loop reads CATRDRQETQYF. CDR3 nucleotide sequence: TGTGCCACCAGGGACAGGCAAGAGACCCAGTACTTC.

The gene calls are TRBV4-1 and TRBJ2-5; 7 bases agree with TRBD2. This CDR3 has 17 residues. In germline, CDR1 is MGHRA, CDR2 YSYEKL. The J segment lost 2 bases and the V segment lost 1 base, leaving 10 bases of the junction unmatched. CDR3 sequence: CASSQVGGLAVQETQYF. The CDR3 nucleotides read TGCGCCAGCAGCCAAGTAGGAGGGCTAGCGGTACAAGAGACCCAGTACTTC.

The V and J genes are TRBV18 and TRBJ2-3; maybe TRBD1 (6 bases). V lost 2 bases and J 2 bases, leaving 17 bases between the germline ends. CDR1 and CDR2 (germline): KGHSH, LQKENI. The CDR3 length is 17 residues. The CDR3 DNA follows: TGTGCCAGCTCACCATTTCCTTCCGGACAGATCACAGATACGCAGTATTTT. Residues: CASSPFPSGQITDTQYF. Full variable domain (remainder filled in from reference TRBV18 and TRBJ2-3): NAGVMQNPRHLVRRRGQEARLRCSPMKGHSHVYWYRQLPEEGLKFMVYLQKENIIDESGMPKERFSAEFPKEGPSILRIQQVVRGDSAAYFCASSPFPSGQITDTQYFGPGTRLTVL.

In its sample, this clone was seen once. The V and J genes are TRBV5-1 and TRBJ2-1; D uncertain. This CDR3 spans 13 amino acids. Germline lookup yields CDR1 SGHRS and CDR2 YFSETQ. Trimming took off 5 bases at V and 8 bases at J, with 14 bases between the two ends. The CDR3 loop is CASRKYTQDEQFF. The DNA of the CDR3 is TGCGCCAGCAGAAAGTATACCCAGGATGAGCAGTTCTTC. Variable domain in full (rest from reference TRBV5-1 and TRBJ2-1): KAGVTQTPRYLIKTRGQQVTLSCSPISGHRSVSWYQQTPGQGLQFLFEYFSETQRNKGNFPGRFSGRQFSNSRSEMNVSTLELGDSALYLCASRKYTQDEQFFGPGTRLTVL.

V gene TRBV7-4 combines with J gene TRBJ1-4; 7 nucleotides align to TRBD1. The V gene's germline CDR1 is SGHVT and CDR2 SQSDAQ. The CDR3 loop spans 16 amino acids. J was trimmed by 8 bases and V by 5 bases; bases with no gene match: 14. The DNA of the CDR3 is TGTGCCAGCAGCCGCCTCCCGGGACAGTGGGTCGAAAAACTGTTTTTT. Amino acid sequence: CASSRLPGQWVEKLFF.

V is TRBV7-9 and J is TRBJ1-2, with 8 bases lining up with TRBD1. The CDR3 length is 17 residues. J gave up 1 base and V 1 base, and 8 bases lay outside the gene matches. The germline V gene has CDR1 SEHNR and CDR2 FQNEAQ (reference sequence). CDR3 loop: CASSLGTLTGDNYGYTF. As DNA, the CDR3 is TGTGCCAGCAGCTTAGGGACCTTGACAGGGGATAACTATGGCTACACCTTC.